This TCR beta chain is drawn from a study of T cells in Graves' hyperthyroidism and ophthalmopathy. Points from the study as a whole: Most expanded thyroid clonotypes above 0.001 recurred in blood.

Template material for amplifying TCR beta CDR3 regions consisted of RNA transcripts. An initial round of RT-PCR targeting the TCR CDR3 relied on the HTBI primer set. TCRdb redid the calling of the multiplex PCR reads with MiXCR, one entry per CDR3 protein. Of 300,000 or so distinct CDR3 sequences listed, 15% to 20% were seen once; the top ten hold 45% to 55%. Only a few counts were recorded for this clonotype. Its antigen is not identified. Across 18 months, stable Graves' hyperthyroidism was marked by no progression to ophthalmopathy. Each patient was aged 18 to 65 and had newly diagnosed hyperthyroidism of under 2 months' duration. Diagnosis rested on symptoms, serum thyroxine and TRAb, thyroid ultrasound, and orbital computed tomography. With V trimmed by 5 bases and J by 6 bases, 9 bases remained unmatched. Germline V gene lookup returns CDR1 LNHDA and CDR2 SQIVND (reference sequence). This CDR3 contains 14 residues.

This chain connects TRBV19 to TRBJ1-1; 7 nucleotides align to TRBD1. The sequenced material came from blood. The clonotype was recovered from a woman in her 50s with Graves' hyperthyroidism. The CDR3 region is CASSFDRVSSEAFF. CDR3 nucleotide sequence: TGTGCCAGTAGTTTTGACAGGGTAAGCTCTGAAGCTTTCTTT.